These 17 T cell receptor beta chains were all obtained from the same sample, sequenced in a study of molecular identifiers for immune sequencing clone quantification. TCRdb analysed the PCR reads with MiXCR anew, one entry per CDR3 protein. This table holds some 590,000 distinct CDR3 sequences, about 25% found once. The sample consisted of naive CD8+ T cells from blood, with Jurkat cell RNA spiked in. The sample's subset: FACS-sorted CD8+CD4-CCR7+CD45RA+ naive T cells. The receptors derive from a human donor in good health. Some libraries in this study had Jurkat cell RNA spiked in.

The sample holds many counts of this clonotype. This chain uses TRBV4-3 with TRBJ1-1; 9 bases are shared with TRBD1. V lost 2 bases to trimming and J lost 8 bases; unmatched junction nucleotides: 12. The CDR3 is made up of 16 amino acids. Germline-derived CDR1 and CDR2 are LGHNA and YSLEER. The CDR3 bases are TGCGCCAGCAGCCAACACCAGGCTAACAGGGGGCTGGAAGCTTTCTTT. Translated: CASSQHQANRGLEAFF.

This clonotype has ten or more counts. The V and J genes are TRBV7-9 and TRBJ2-7, with D unresolved. V gave up 1 base and J gave up 0 bases, with 13 bases separating them. CDR1 is SEHNR and CDR2 is FQNEAQ in the germline V gene (reference sequence). This CDR3 region has 16 residues. Written as DNA, the CDR3 is TGTGCCAGCAGCTTAGTGTTGGTAACCAGCTCCTACGAGCAGTACTTC. It is translated as CASSLVLVTSSYEQYF.

This sequence joins TRBV19 and TRBJ2-2; D is unresolved. The ends were cut back, 5 bases at V and 0 bases at J, with 10 bases in the middle. Germline V gene lookup returns CDR1 LNHDA and CDR2 SQIVND (reference sequence). CDR3 length: 15 residues. DNA for the CDR3: TGTGCCAGTAGTTTCTACATGTCGAACACCGGGGAGCTGTTTTTT. Encoded protein: CASSFYMSNTGELFF.

The gene calls are TRBV27 and TRBJ1-6, with D hard to call. Germline CDR1 MNHEY, CDR2 SMNVEV (reference sequence). Trimming left V 8 bases short and J 4 bases short, with 15 bases between. The CDR3 sequence is 15 residues long. The CDR3 nucleotides read TGTGCCAGCTCCTTTACGGCAGATTATAATTCACCCCTCCACTTT. Translated, it gives CASSFTADYNSPLHF.

The V call is TRBV5-1, the J call TRBJ2-5; D gene ambiguous. V lost 0 bases, J lost 1 base, and 10 bases lay in between. CDR1 and CDR2 (germline): SGHRS, YFSETQ. This CDR3 region has 15 residues. The CDR3 here is CASSLAEIGQETQYF. The CDR3 nucleotides are TGCGCCAGCAGCTTGGCGGAGATAGGCCAAGAGACCCAGTACTTC.

This clonotype was seen repeatedly, ten times or more. V usage is TRBV28 and J usage is TRBJ2-5; 13 bases are shared with TRBD2. The V gene end was trimmed by 5 bases and the J gene end by 4 bases; junction bases not matched to a gene: 10. Germline V CDR1 and CDR2: MDHEN, SYDVKM. The CDR3 loop spans 17 amino acids. CDR3: CASSPRTSGSLRETQYF. The CDR3 region has the DNA TGTGCCAGCAGTCCCAGGACTAGCGGGAGTCTGAGAGAGACCCAGTACTTC.

About this clonotype: It may be a read error: a sequence one base away is much more abundant. The genes are TRBV7-6 and TRBJ2-5; tentatively, D is TRBD1 or TRBD2 (6 bases each). CDR1 SGHVS and CDR2 FNYEAQ come from the germline V gene. The length of the CDR3 is 17 residues. CDR3 coding DNA: TGTGCCAGCAGCTCGACGGGGGCCACCGAGACCCAAGAGACCCGGTACTTC. It yields the protein CASSSTGATETQETRYF.

In its sample, this clonotype was seen many times. J is TRBJ2-3 and V is TRBV6-2 or TRBV6-3; a weak D match, TRBD2 (6 bases). Germline V gene data show CDR1 as MNHEY and CDR2 as SVGEGT. The CDR3 contains 15 residues. The V gene lost 2 bases and the J gene lost 3 bases, with 12 bases spanning the gap. The CDR3 sequence is CASSYPMSGTDTQYF. The CDR3 nucleotides read TGTGCCAGCAGTTACCCGATGAGCGGGACAGATACGCAGTATTTT.

V is TRBV5-4 and J is TRBJ2-7; 8 positions match TRBD2. The CDR3 covers 14 residues. The ends lost 1 base at V and 3 bases at J; junction bases unmatched: 3. Germline loops: CDR1 SGHNT, CDR2 YYREEE (reference sequence). In DNA form, the CDR3 reads TGTGCCAGCAGCTTGTTTAGCGGGAACTACGAGCAGTACTTC. Translated, it gives CASSLFSGNYEQYF.

This clonotype was found a few times. The chain links TRBV27 to TRBJ2-7; a weak D match, TRBD1 (6 bases). CDR3 length equals 14 residues. V dropped 4 bases and J dropped 2 bases, with 12 bases sitting between them. From germline, CDR1 is MNHEY and CDR2 SMNVEV (reference sequence). Here the CDR3 DNA reads TGTGCCAGCAGTTCCGCGGACAGACCCTACGAGCAGTACTTC. Translating gives CASSSADRPYEQYF.

The sample holds many counts of this clonotype. The chain carries TRBV5-4 and TRBJ1-1, with D tentatively TRBD1 (6 bases). CDR1 and CDR2 from the germline V gene are SGHNT and YYREEE (reference sequence). This CDR3 region has 13 residues. Trimming took off 0 bases at V and 5 bases at J, with 8 bases between the two ends. The CDR3 loop is CASSLATGTEAFF. The CDR3 DNA reads as TGTGCCAGCAGCTTGGCCACAGGGACTGAAGCTTTCTTT.

This clonotype was observed a handful of times. This may come from a read error, since a much larger clone is one base off. V gene TRBV12-3 or TRBV12-4 combines with J gene TRBJ2-4, with D possibly matching TRBD2 (5 bases). This CDR3 is built from 15 residues. V was pared by 6 bases and J by 8 bases, with 20 bases between. The CDR3 DNA is TGTGCCAGCAGCTCTGCGGGCCCATCCCCGCACATTCAGTACTTC. Translation: CASSSAGPSPHIQYF.

This clonotype came up many times. CDR3 sequence reads: CSAREPDTLGLETQYF. The CDR3 nucleotides read TGCAGTGCTAGAGAACCGGATACTCTGGGGTTGGAGACCCAGTACTTC. The chain couples TRBV20-1 to TRBJ2-5; D gene uncertain. The CDR3 runs 16 residues. V gave up 0 bases and J gave up 5 bases, with 19 bases separating them. Germline CDR1 reads DFQATT; CDR2 reads SNEGSKA (reference sequence).

Of note for this clonotype: This may be a read error: a much more frequent sequence differs by one nucleotide. This rearrangement joins TRBV20-1 to TRBJ2-5; 7 nucleotides align to TRBD1. Per germline, CDR1 DFQATT and CDR2 SNEGSKA (reference sequence). This CDR3 is built from 17 residues. This chain's CDR3 is CSTRDSEPGQWQETQYF. The CDR3 nucleotides read TGCAGTACTAGAGACTCCGAACCGGGACAGTGGCAAGAGACCCAGTACTTC.

This clonotype was seen a handful of times. The chain carries TRBV3-2 and TRBJ2-5; TRBD2 was called by the table and not checked on the DNA. TRBV3-2 is labeled a pseudogene. The CDR3 is 14 amino acids. DNA for the CDR3: TGTGCCAGCAGCCGGAGGACCGAAGTAGAGACCCAGTACTTC. It yields the protein CASSRRTEVETQYF.

In its sample, this clonotype was seen many times. The chain carries TRBV7-2 and TRBJ2-3, with D unresolved. Deletions cut 5 bases from V and 0 bases from J, with 6 bases between. This CDR3 is 13 amino acids long. The germline V gene has CDR1 SGHTA and CDR2 FQGNSA. The CDR3 nucleotides are TGTGCCAGCAGCGAACTTAGCACAGATACGCAGTATTTT. Protein sequence: CASSELSTDTQYF.

This clonotype has only one observation. The chain uses TRBV10-3 and TRBJ2-1; no reliable D call. The germline CDR1 and CDR2 sequences are ENHRY and SYGVKD. The V and J ends lost 8 bases and 5 bases respectively, with 16 bases between them. The CDR3 runs to 14 residues. CDR3 residues: CAIRRSIEDNEQFF. Here the CDR3 DNA reads TGTGCCATCCGTCGCTCGATCGAGGACAATGAGCAGTTCTTC.